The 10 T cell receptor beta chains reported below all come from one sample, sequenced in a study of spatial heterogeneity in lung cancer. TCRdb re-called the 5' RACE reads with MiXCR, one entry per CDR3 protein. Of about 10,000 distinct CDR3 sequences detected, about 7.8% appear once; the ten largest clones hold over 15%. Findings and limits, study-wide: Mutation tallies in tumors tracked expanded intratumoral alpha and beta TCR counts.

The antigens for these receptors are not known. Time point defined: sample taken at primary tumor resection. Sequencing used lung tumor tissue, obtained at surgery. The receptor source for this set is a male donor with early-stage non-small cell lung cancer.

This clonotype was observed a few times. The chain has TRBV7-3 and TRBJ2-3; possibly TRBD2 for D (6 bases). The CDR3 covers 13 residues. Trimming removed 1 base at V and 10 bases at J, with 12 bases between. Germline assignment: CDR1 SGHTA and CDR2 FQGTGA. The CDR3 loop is CASSLRAGGPQYF. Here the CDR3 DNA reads TGTGCCAGCAGCTTAAGAGCGGGCGGCCCGCAGTATTTT.

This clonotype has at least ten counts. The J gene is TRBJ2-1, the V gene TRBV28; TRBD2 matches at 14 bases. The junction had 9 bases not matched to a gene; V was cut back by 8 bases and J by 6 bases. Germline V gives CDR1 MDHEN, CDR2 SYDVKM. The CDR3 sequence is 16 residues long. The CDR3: CASVTSGRANRNEQFF. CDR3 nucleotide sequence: TGTGCCAGCGTGACTAGCGGGAGGGCGAATCGCAATGAGCAGTTCTTC.

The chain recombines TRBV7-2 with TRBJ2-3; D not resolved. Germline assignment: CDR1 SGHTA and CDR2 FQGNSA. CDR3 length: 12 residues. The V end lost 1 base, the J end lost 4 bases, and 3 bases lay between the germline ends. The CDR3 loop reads CASSLGADTQYF. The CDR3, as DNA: TGTGCCAGCAGCTTAGGGGCAGATACGCAGTATTTT.

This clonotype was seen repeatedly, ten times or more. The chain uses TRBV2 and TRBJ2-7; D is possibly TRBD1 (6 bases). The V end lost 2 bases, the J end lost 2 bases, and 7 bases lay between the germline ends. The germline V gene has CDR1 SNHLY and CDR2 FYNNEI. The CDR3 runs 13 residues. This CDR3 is CASSEQGTYEQYF. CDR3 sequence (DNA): TGTGCCAGCAGTGAACAGGGGACCTACGAGCAGTACTTC.

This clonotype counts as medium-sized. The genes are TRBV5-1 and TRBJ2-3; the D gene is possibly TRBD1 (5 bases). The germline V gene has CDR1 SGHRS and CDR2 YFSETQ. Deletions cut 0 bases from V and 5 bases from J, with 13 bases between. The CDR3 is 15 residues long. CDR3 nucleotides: TGCGCCAGCAGCTTGGAGGCAGGGTTGGGAGATACGCAGTATTTT. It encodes CASSLEAGLGDTQYF. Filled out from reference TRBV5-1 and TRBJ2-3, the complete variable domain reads KAGVTQTPRYLIKTRGQQVTLSCSPISGHRSVSWYQQTPGQGLQFLFEYFSETQRNKGNFPGRFSGRQFSNSRSEMNVSTLELGDSALYLCASSLEAGLGDTQYFGPGTRLTVL.

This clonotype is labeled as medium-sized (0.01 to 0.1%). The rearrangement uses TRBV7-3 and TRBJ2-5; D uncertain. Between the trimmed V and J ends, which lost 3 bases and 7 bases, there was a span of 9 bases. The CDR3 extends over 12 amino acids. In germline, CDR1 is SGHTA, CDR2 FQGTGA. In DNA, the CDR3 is TGTGCCAGCAGCTTTAACCTTCCGACCCAGTACTTC. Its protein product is CASSFNLPTQYF.

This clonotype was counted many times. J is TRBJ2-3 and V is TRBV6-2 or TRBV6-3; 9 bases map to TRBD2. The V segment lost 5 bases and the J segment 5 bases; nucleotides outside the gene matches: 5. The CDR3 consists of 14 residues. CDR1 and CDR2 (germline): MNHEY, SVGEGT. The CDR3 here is CASSILAGRDTQYF. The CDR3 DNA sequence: TGTGCCAGCAGTATCCTAGCGGGGCGAGATACGCAGTATTTT.

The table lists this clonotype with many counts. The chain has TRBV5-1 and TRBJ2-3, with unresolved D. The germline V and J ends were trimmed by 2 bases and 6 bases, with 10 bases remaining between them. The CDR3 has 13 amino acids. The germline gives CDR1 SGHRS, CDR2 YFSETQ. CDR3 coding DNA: TGCGCCAGCAGCTTTTGGGGAAGGGATACGCAGTATTTT. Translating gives CASSFWGRDTQYF.

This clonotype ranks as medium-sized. The CDR3 bases are TGCAGCGTAAAAGCCGGGACTAGCTTCAAGCAGTTCTTC. Residues: CSVKAGTSFKQFF. The chain uses TRBV29-1 and TRBJ2-1; 9 nucleotides align to TRBD2. CDR3 length equals 13 residues. The junction had 11 bases not matched to a gene; V was cut back by 6 bases and J by 11 bases. Per germline, CDR1 SQVTM and CDR2 ANQGSEA.

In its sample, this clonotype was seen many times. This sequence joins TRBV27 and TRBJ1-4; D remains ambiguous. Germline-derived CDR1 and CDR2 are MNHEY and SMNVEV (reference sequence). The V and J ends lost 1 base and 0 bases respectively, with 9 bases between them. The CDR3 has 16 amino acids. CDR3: CASSLFGRATNEKLFF. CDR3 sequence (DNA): TGTGCCAGCAGTTTATTCGGGAGAGCAACTAATGAAAAACTGTTTTTT.